Below, 21 T cell receptor beta chains from the same sample are listed, as sequenced in a study of blood T cell repertoires in COVID-19. Libraries were prepared by immunoSEQ multiplex PCR; TCRdb keeps only in-frame clonotypes and omits some of them. This table has 97,000 or so clones, 75% to 95% appearing once. The sample consisted of peripheral blood. These receptors were taken from a man younger than 30 with acute or convalescent COVID-19.

CDR3 coding DNA: TGCGCCAGCAGCTGGGAGACAGGGGTACGGTTGGCTTTCTTT. It specifies CASSWETGVRLAFF. This sequence joins TRBV5-1 and TRBJ1-1, with 8 bases fitting TRBD1. The trim removed 3 bases at V and 11 bases at J, leaving 12 bases unmatched. This CDR3 contains 14 residues. Per germline, CDR1 SGHRS and CDR2 YFSETQ. Full variable domain (missing parts from reference TRBV5-1 and TRBJ1-1): KAGVTQTPRYLIKTRGQQVTLSCSPISGHRSVSWYQQTPGQGLQFLFEYFSETQRNKGNFPGRFSGRQFSNSRSEMNVSTLELGDSALYLCASSWETGVRLAFFGQGTRLTVV.

This chain links TRBV12-3 or TRBV12-4 with TRBJ1-2; 7 bases line up with TRBD1. The CDR3 extends over 12 amino acids. The V and J ends lost 8 bases and 6 bases, in that order; junction bases with no gene match: 6. For the CDR3, the DNA is TGTGCCAGCTACAGGGGTTTGAATGGCTACACCTTC. It yields the protein CASYRGLNGYTF.

V and J are TRBV15 and TRBJ2-7; tentatively, D is TRBD1 (6 bases). The CDR3 sequence is 15 residues long. The V gene's germline CDR1 is LNHNV and CDR2 YYDKDF (reference sequence). Trimming removed 5 bases from V and 7 bases from J, with 21 bases in between. CDR3 amino acids: CATSPEGQRSGEQYF. DNA of the CDR3: TGTGCCACCAGCCCGGAAGGACAGCGTTCGGGGGAGCAGTACTTC.

This rearrangement joins TRBV6-1 to TRBJ1-3; no clear D gene. The CDR3 runs to 17 residues. The germline gives CDR1 MNHNS, CDR2 SASEGT. The V gene lost 3 bases and the J gene lost 0 bases, with 15 bases spanning the gap. The DNA of the CDR3 is TGTGCCAGCAGTGATCGGAGAGTCTCAAGCTCTGGAAACACCATATATTTT. Amino acids: CASSDRRVSSSGNTIYF.

The rearrangement joins TRBV3-1 (or the pseudogene TRBV3-2) to TRBJ1-5, with 9 bases aligning to TRBD1. CDR3 size: 22 residues. Losses at the gene ends were 3 bases for V and 0 bases for J; bases not matched to a gene: 21. In germline, CDR1 is LGHDT, CDR2 YNNKEL (reference sequence). The CDR3 nucleotides are TGTGCCAGCAGCCAGCCCGGGACAGGGTTGGAAAGGCGCGAACGTAGCAATCAGCCCCAGCATTTT. Translation gives CASSQPGTGLERRERSNQPQHF.

The chain carries TRBV7-6 and TRBJ1-3; D may be TRBD1 (6 bases). V was cut by 1 base and J by 2 bases, with 9 bases left in between. CDR1 is SGHVS, CDR2 FNYEAQ, per germline. The length of the CDR3 is 15 residues. The CDR3 loop reads CASSLVTGTGNTIYF. CDR3 bases: TGTGCCAGCAGCTTAGTAACAGGGACTGGAAACACCATATATTTT.

The chain recombines TRBV5-4 with TRBJ1-2; 7 bases agree with TRBD1. CDR1 and CDR2 from the germline V gene are SGHNT and YYREEE (reference sequence). This CDR3 has 14 residues. V dropped 1 base and J dropped 4; count of bases not matched to a gene: 4. The CDR3 region has the DNA TGTGCCAGCAGCTTGACAGGGGACTCCTATGGCTACACCTTC. Translation gives CASSLTGDSYGYTF.

This chain uses TRBV9 with TRBJ1-2, with TRBD1 identical over 8 bases. CDR1 is SGDLS, CDR2 YYNGEE, per germline. CDR3 size: 14 residues. V gave up 5 bases and J gave up 2 bases; unmatched junction bases: 5. The CDR3 nucleotides are TGTGCCAGCAGGTACCGGGACAGGAACTATGGCTACACCTTC. Protein sequence: CASRYRDRNYGYTF.

This clone was detected only a few times. This chain connects TRBV4-1 to TRBJ2-7; TRBD2 aligns across 11 bases. This CDR3 has 18 residues. The ends lost 4 bases at V and 6 bases at J; junction bases unmatched: 17. Germline-derived CDR1 and CDR2 are MGHRA and YSYEKL. CDR3 protein: CASSRTAGGTSGGIEQYF. CDR3 in DNA: TGCGCCAGCAGCCGAACCGCAGGAGGAACTAGCGGGGGTATCGAGCAGTACTTC.

This clone was observed a few times. The CDR3 loop reads CASRTDSSNPQYGYTF. The CDR3 DNA sequence: TGTGCCAGTAGGACGGACAGCTCAAACCCCCAGTATGGCTACACCTTC. This rearrangement joins TRBV19 to TRBJ1-2; weak D call: TRBD1 (6 bases). Trimming stripped 6 bases from V and 5 bases from J, with 22 bases between. The CDR3 is 16 amino acids. Germline loops: CDR1 LNHDA, CDR2 SQIVND (reference sequence).

The rearrangement links TRBV18 to TRBJ1-6; TRBD1 matches 7 bases. This CDR3 is built from 16 residues. The trim removed 3 bases at V and 6 bases at J, leaving 8 bases unmatched. Per germline, CDR1 KGHSH and CDR2 LQKENI. DNA for the CDR3: TGTGCCAGCTCACCCGTGGGGACAGCTCCTAATTCACCCCTCCACTTT. Translation gives CASSPVGTAPNSPLHF.

The V and J genes are TRBV5-1 and TRBJ2-3; 9 bases map to TRBD1. Germline V CDR1 and CDR2: SGHRS, YFSETQ. The CDR3 spans 15 residues. The junction had 9 bases not matched to a gene; V was cut back by 4 bases and J by 6 bases. The CDR3 DNA reads TGCGCCAGCAGCCCGGACAGGGGTGACGTGGATACGCAGTATTTT. Encoded protein: CASSPDRGDVDTQYF.

This chain uses TRBV10-2 with TRBJ2-7; 8 nucleotides align to TRBD2. Losses at the gene ends were 0 bases for V and 3 bases for J; bases not matched to a gene: 7. Germline assignment: CDR1 WSHSY and CDR2 SAAADI. This CDR3 has 16 residues. CDR3: CASSESSPGLVYEQYF. The CDR3 DNA sequence: TGCGCCAGCAGTGAGTCGTCCCCGGGACTAGTCTACGAGCAGTACTTC.

The chain uses TRBV12-3 or TRBV12-4 and TRBJ2-1, with D unresolved. V was clipped by 3 bases and J by 4 bases, with 7 bases between them. The CDR3 covers 13 residues. CDR3 in DNA: TGTGCCAGCAGTTTCAACCTATACAATGAGCAGTTCTTC. Translating gives CASSFNLYNEQFF.

V gene TRBV5-4 combines with J gene TRBJ1-2, with D hard to call. Germline assignment: CDR1 SGHNT and CDR2 YYREEE (reference sequence). The ends were cut back, 0 bases at V and 4 bases at J, with 10 bases in the middle. This CDR3 has 14 residues. The CDR3 loop is CASSLDSLGYGYTF. The DNA of the CDR3 is TGTGCCAGCAGCTTGGACAGCCTGGGCTATGGCTACACCTTC.

This clone was counted once. The rearrangement uses TRBV4-1 and TRBJ1-4, with D perhaps matching TRBD1 (6 bases). This CDR3 has 15 amino acids. V was shortened by 7 bases and J by 2 bases, with 14 bases between the two germline ends. CDR1 and CDR2 from the germline V gene are MGHRA and YSYEKL. CDR3 DNA: TGCGCCAGCAAAGGGGGTCCTGGGACTAATGAAAAACTGTTTTTT. Its protein is CASKGGPGTNEKLFF.

V usage is TRBV7-9 and J usage is TRBJ2-1; D remains unclear. CDR1 SEHNR and CDR2 FQNEAQ come from the germline V gene (reference sequence). V was trimmed by 5 bases and J by 7 bases, leaving 9 bases between them. CDR3 length equals 12 residues. CDR3 bases: TGTGCCAGCAGCCTTACTATGAATGAGCAGTTCTTC. Its protein product is CASSLTMNEQFF. Supplemented by reference TRBV7-9 and TRBJ2-1, the full variable domain reads DTGVSQNPRHKITKRGQNVTFRCDPISEHNRLYWYRQTLGQGPEFLTYFQNEAQLEKSRLLSDRFSAERPKGSFSTLEIQRTEQGDSAMYLCASSLTMNEQFFGPGTRLTVL.

CDR3 residues: CASSRDRIRGYTF. For the CDR3, the DNA is TGTGCCAGCAGCCGGGACAGGATCCGTGGCTACACCTTC. The genes are TRBV12-3 or TRBV12-4 and TRBJ1-2; TRBD1 matches 8 bases. This CDR3 region has 13 residues. The V segment lost 6 bases and the J segment 7 bases; nucleotides outside the gene matches: 7.

The gene calls are TRBV20-1 and TRBJ2-2; D remains ambiguous. CDR1 is DFQATT and CDR2 is SNEGSKA in the germline V gene (reference sequence). Deletions cut 3 bases from V and 1 base from J, with 9 bases between. The CDR3 sequence is 14 residues long. The CDR3 sequence is CSASRGLNTGELFF. The DNA of the CDR3 is TGCAGTGCTAGTCGCGGATTGAACACCGGGGAGCTGTTTTTT.

The chain employs TRBV6-5 and TRBJ1-3, with 7 bases matching TRBD1. This CDR3 is 11 amino acids long. CDR1 MNHEY and CDR2 SVGAGI come from the germline V gene. J lost 10 bases, V lost 8 bases, and 5 bases had no gene match. CDR3 bases: TGTGCCAGCGGAAACAGGGGTACCATATATTTT. This encodes CASGNRGTIYF.

The V and J genes are TRBV19 and TRBJ2-1, with 15 nucleotides matching TRBD2. V lost 3 bases to trimming and J lost 7 bases; unmatched junction nucleotides: 4. This CDR3 is 16 amino acids long. Looked up from germline, CDR1 is LNHDA and CDR2 is SQIVND (reference sequence). In DNA, the CDR3 is TGTGCCAGTAGTATCCCAGGACTAGCGGGGGGGAATGAGCAGTTCTTC. It codes for CASSIPGLAGGNEQFF.